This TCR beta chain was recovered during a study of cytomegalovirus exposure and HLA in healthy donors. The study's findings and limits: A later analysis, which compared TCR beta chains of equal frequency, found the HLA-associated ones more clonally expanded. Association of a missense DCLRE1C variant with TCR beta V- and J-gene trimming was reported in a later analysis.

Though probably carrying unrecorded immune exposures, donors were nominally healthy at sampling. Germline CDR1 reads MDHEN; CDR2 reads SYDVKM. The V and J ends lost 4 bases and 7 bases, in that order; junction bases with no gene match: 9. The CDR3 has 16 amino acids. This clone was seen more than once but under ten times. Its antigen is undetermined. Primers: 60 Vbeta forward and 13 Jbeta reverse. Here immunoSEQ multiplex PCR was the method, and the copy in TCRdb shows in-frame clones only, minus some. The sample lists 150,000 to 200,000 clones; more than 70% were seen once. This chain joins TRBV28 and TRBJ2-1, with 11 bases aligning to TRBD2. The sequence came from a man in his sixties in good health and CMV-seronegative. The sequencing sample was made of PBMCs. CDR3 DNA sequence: TGTGCCAGCAGTTCCCCGGGACTAGCGGTGGGGAATGAGCAGTTCTTC. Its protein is CASSSPGLAVGNEQFF.